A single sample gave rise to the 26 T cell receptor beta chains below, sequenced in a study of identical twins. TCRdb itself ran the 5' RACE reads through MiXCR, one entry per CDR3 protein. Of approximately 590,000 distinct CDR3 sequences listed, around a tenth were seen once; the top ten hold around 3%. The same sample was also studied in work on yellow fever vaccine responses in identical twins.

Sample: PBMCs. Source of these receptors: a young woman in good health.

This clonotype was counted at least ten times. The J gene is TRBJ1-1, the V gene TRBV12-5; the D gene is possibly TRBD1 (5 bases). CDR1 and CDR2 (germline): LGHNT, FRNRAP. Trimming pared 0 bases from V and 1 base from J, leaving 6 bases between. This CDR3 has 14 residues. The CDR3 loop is CASGLVGENTEAFF. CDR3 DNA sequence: TGTGCTAGTGGTTTGGTAGGGGAGAACACTGAAGCTTTCTTT.

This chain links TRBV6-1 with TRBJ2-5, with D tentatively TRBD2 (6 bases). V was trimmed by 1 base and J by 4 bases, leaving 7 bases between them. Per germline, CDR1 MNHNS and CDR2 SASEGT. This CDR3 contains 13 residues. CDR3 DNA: TGTGCCAGCAGTGAAGAGGGACTAGAGACCCAGTACTTC. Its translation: CASSEEGLETQYF.

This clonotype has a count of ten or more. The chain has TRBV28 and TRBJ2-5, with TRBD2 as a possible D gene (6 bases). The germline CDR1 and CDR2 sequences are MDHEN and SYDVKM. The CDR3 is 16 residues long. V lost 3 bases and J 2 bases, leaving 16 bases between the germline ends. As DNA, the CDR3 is TGTGCCAGCAGTTTCGGGCTAGCGACTCCGCAAGAGACCCAGTACTTC. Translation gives CASSFGLATPQETQYF.

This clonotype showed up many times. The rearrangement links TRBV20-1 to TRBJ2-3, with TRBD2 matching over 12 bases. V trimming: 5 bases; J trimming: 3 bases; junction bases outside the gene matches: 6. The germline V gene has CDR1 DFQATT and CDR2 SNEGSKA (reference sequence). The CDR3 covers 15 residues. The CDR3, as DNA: TGCAGTGCTCGAGGTGGACTAGCGGGAACAGATACGCAGTATTTT. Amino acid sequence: CSARGGLAGTDTQYF.

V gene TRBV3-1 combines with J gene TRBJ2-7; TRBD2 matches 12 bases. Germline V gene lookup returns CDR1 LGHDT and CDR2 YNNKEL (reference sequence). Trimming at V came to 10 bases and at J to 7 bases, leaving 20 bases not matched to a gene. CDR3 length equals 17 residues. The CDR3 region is CAISPLAGGLGLGEQYF. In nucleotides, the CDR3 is TGTGCCATCAGTCCACTAGCGGGAGGCCTGGGATTAGGGGAGCAGTACTTC.

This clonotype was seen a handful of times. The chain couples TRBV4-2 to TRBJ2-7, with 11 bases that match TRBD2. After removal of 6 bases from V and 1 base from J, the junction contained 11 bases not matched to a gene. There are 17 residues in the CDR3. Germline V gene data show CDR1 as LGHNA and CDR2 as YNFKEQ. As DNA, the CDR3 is TGTGCCAGCAGTCAACAAGCCGGGACTAGCGGATCCTACGAGCAGTACTTC. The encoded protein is CASSQQAGTSGSYEQYF.

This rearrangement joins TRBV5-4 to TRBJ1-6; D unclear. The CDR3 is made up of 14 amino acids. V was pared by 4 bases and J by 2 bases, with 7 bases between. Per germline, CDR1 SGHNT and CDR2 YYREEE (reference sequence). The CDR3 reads CASSATPYNSPLHF. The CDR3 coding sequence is TGTGCCAGCAGCGCGACGCCCTATAATTCACCCCTCCACTTT.

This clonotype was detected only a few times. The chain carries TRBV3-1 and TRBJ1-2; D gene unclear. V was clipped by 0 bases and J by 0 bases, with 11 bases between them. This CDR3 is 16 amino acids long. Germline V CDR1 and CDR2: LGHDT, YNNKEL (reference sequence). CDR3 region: CASSQDPTETNYGYTF. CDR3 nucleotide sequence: TGTGCCAGCAGCCAAGATCCCACGGAAACTAACTATGGCTACACCTTC.

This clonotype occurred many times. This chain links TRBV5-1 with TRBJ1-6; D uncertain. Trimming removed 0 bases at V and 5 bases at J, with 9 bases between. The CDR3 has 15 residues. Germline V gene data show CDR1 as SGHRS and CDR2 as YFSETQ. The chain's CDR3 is CASSLASANNSPLHF. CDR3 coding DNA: TGCGCCAGCAGCTTGGCCAGCGCCAATAATTCACCCCTCCACTTT.

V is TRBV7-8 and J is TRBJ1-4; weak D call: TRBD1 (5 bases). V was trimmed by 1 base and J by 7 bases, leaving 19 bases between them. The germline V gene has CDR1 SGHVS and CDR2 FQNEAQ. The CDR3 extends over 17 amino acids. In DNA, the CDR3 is TGTGCCAGCAGCTTAGAAGACAGCGGGCGGGAAGGTGAAAAACTGTTTTTT. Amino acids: CASSLEDSGREGEKLFF.

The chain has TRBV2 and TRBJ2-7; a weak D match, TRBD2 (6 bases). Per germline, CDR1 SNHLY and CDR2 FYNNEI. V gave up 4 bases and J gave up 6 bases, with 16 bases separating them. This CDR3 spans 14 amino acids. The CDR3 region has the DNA TGTGCCAGCAGTGTAGACGGGCCGGGGGTCGAGCAGTACTTC. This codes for CASSVDGPGVEQYF.

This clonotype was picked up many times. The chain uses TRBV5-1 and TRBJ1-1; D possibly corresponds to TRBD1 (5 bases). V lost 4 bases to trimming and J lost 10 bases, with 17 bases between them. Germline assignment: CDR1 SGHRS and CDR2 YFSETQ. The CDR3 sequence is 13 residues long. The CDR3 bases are TGCGCCAGCAGCCTGTCAGGTCAGGGAATAGCTTTCTTT. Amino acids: CASSLSGQGIAFF.

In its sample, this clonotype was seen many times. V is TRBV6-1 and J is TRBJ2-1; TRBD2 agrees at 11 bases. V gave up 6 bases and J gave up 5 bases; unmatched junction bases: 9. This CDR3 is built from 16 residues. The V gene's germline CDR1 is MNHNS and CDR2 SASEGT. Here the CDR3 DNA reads TGTGCCAGCAGGCCTAGACTAGCGGGAAGGGACAATGAGCAGTTCTTC. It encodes CASRPRLAGRDNEQFF.

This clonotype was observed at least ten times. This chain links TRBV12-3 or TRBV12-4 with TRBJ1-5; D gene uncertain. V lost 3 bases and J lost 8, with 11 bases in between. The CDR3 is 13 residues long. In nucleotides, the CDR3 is TGTGCCAGCAGTTTGGGCGAAGTAGAGCCCCAGCATTTT. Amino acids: CASSLGEVEPQHF.

The CDR3 DNA is TGCAGTGCTAGACTAGCGGGGGTCTACAATGAGCAGTTCTTC. Translation gives CSARLAGVYNEQFF. The chain carries TRBV20-1 and TRBJ2-1; 10 bases align to TRBD2. CDR1 DFQATT and CDR2 SNEGSKA come from the germline V gene (reference sequence). The V and J ends lost 2 bases and 3 bases, in that order; junction bases with no gene match: 1. The CDR3 has 14 residues.

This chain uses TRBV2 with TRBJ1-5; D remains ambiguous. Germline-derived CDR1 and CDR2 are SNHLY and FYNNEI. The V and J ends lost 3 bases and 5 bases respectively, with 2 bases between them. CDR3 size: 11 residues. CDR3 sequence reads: CASSDDQPQHF. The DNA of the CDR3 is TGTGCCAGCAGTGACGATCAGCCCCAGCATTTT.

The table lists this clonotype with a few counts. The chain's CDR3 is CSARDEQGARETQYF. As DNA, the CDR3 is TGCAGTGCTAGAGATGAACAGGGGGCGCGAGAGACCCAGTACTTC. The V gene is TRBV20-1, the J gene TRBJ2-5; 9 nucleotides line up with TRBD1. The CDR3 length is 15 residues. The V segment lost 0 bases and the J segment 4 bases; nucleotides outside the gene matches: 6. Per the germline V gene, CDR1 is DFQATT and CDR2 is SNEGSKA (reference sequence).

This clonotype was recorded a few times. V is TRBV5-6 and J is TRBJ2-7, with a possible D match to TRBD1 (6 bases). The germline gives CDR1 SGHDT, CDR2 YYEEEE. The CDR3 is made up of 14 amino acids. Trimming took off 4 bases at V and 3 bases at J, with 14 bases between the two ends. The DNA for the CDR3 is TGTGCCAGCAGCCCAGGACAGCGAAACTACGAGCAGTACTTC. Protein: CASSPGQRNYEQYF. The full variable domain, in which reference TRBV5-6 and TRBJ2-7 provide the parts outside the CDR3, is DAGVTQSPTHLIKTRGQQVTLRCSPKSGHDTVSWYQQALGQGPQFIFQYYEEEERQRGNFPDRFSGHQFPNYSSELNVNALLLGDSALYLCASSPGQRNYEQYFGPGTRLTVT.

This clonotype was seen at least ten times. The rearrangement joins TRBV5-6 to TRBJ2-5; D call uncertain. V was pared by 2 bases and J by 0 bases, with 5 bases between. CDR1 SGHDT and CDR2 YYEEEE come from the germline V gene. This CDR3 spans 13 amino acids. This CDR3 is CASSFSDQETQYF. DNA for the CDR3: TGTGCCAGCAGCTTCTCGGACCAAGAGACCCAGTACTTC.

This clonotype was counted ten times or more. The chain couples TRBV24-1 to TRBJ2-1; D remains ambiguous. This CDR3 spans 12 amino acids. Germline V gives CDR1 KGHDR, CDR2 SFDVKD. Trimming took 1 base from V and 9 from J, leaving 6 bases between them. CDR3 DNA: TGTGCCACCAGTGATTTCCTAGGTGAGCAGTTCTTC. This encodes CATSDFLGEQFF.

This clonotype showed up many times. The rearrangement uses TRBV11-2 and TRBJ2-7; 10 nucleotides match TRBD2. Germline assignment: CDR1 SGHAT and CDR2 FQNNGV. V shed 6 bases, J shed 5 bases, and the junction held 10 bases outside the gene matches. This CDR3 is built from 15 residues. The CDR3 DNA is TGTGCCAGCAGGCAAAGAACTAGCGGGGCAGACGAGCAGTACTTC. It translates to CASRQRTSGADEQYF.

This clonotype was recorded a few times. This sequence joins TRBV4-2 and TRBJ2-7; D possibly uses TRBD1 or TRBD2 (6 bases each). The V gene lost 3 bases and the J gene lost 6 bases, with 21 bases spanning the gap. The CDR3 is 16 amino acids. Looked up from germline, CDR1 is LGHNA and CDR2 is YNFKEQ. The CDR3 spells CASSQGAGSQGFEQYF. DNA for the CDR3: TGTGCCAGCAGCCAGGGGGCCGGGAGTCAGGGCTTCGAGCAGTACTTC.

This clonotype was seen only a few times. The CDR3 nucleotides are TGCAGCGTCCGACAGGGGAGGAACACCGGGGAGCTGTTTTTT. This translates into CSVRQGRNTGELFF. The chain recombines TRBV29-1 with TRBJ2-2; 8 positions agree with TRBD1. This CDR3 has 14 amino acids. The junction had 4 bases not matched to a gene; V was cut back by 6 bases and J by 1 base. CDR1 SQVTM and CDR2 ANQGSEA come from the germline V gene.

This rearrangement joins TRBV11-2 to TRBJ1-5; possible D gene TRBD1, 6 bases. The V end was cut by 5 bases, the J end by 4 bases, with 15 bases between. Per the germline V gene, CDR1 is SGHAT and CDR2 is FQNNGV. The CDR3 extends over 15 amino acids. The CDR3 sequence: CASSAWGQGNQPQHF. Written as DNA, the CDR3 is TGTGCCAGCAGCGCTTGGGGGCAGGGGAATCAGCCCCAGCATTTT. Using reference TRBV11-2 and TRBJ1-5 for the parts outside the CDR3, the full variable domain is EAGVAQSPRYKIIEKRQSVAFWCNPISGHATLYWYQQILGQGPKLLIQFQNNGVVDDSQLPKDRFSAERLKGVDSTLKIQPAKLEDSAVYLCASSAWGQGNQPQHFGDGTRLSIL.

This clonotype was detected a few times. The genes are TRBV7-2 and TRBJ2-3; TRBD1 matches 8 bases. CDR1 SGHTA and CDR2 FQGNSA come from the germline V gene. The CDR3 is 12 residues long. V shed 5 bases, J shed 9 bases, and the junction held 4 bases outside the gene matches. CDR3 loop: CASSPRTGTQYF. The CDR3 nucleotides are TGTGCCAGCAGCCCCCGGACAGGGACGCAGTATTTT.

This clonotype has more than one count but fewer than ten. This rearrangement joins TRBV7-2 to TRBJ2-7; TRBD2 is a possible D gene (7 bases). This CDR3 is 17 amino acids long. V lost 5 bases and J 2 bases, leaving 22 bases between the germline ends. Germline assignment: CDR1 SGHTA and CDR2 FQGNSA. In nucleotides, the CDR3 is TGTGCCAGCAGCGCAGGAGCGGGACAAATATATCCCTACGAGCAGTACTTC. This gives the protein CASSAGAGQIYPYEQYF. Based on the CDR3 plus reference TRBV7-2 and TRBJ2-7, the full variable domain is GAGVSQSPSNKVTEKGKDVELRCDPISGHTALYWYRQSLGQGLEFLIYFQGNSAPDKSGLPSDRFSAERTGGSVSTLTIQRTQQEDSAVYLCASSAGAGQIYPYEQYFGPGTRLTVT.